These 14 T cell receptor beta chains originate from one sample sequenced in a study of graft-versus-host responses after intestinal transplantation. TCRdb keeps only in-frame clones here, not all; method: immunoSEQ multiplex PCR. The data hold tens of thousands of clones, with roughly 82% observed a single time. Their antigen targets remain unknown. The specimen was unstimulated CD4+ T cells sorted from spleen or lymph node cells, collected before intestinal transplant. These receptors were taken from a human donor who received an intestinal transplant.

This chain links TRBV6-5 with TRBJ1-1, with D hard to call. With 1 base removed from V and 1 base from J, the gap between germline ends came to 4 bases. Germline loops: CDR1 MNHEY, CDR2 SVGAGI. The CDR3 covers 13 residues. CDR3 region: CASSYLGNTEAFF. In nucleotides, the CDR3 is TGTGCCAGCAGTTACTTGGGGAACACTGAAGCTTTCTTT.

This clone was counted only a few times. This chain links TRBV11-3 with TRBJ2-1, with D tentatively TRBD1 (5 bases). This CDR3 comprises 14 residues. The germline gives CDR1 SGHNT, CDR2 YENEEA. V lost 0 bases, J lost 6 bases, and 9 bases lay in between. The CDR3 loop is CASSLEWTTNEQFF. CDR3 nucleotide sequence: TGTGCCAGCAGCTTAGAATGGACAACCAATGAGCAGTTCTTC.

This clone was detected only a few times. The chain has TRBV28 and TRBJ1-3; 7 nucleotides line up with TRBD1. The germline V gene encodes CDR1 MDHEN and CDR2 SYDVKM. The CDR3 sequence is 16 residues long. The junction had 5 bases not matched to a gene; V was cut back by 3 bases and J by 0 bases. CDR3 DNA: TGTGCCAGCAGTTTGGGACAGTCAGACTCTGGAAACACCATATATTTT. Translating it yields CASSLGQSDSGNTIYF.

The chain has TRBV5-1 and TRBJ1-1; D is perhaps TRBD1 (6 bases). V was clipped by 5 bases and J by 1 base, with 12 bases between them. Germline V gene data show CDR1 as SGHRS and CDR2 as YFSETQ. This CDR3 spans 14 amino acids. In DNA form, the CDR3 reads TGCGCCAGCAGATATGGACAGTCGAACACTGAAGCTTTCTTT. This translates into CASRYGQSNTEAFF. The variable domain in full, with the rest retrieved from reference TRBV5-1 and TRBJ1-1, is KAGVTQTPRYLIKTRGQQVTLSCSPISGHRSVSWYQQTPGQGLQFLFEYFSETQRNKGNFPGRFSGRQFSNSRSEMNVSTLELGDSALYLCASRYGQSNTEAFFGQGTRLTVV.

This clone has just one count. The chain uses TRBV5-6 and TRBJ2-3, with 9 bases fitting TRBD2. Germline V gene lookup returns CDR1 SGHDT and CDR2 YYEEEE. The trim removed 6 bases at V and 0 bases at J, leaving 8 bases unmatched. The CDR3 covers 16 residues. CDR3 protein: CASIDSGRRSTDTQYF. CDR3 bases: TGTGCCAGCATCGATAGCGGGAGACGGAGCACAGATACGCAGTATTTT.

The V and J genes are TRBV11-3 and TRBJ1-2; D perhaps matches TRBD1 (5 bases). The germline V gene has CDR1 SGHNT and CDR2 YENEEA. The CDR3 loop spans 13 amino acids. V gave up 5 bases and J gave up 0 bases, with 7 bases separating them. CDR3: CASSRDPNYGYTF. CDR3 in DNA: TGTGCCAGCAGCAGGGACCCTAACTATGGCTACACCTTC.

CDR3 region: CASSYGLAIPADTQYF. In DNA form, the CDR3 reads TGTGCCAGCAGTTACGGACTAGCAATTCCTGCAGATACGCAGTATTTT. This sequence joins TRBV6-6 and TRBJ2-3, with 8 positions matching TRBD2. V lost 2 bases and J lost 4; bases outside the gene matches: 8. The CDR3 has 16 residues. CDR1 MNHNY and CDR2 SVGAGI come from the germline V gene (reference sequence).

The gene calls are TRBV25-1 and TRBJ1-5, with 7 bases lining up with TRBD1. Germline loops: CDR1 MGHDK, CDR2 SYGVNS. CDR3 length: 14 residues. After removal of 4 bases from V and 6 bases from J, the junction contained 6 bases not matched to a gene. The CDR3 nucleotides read TGTGCCAGCAGTGCACAGGGGAAGGGTCAGCCCCAGCATTTT. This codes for CASSAQGKGQPQHF.

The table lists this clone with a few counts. The CDR3 region is CASSLGQVPHRQYF. The CDR3 region has the DNA TGCGCCAGCAGCTTGGGACAGGTCCCTCACCGGCAGTACTTC. The chain joins TRBV5-1 to TRBJ2-7, with D tentatively TRBD1 (6 bases). Trimming stripped 0 bases from V and 9 bases from J, with 16 bases between. CDR1 SGHRS and CDR2 YFSETQ come from the germline V gene. This CDR3 has 14 residues.

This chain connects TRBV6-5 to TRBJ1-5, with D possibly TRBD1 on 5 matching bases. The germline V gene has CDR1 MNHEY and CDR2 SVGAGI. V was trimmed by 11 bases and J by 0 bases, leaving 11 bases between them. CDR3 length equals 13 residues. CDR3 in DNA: TGTGCCGGGGCCGGGAATAGCAATCAGCCCCAGCATTTT. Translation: CAGAGNSNQPQHF.

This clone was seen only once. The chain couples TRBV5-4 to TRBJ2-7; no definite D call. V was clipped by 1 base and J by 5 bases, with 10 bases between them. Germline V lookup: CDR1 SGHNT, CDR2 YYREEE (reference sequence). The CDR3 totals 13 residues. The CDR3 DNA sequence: TGTGCCAGCAGCTTGTCGAGCAAGGACGAGCAGTACTTC. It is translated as CASSLSSKDEQYF.

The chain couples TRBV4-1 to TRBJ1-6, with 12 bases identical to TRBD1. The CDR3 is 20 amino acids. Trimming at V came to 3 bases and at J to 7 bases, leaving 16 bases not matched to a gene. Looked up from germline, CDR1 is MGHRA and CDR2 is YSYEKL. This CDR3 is CASSHKSGTGGVISNSPLHF. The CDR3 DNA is TGCGCCAGCAGCCATAAGTCCGGGACAGGGGGCGTAATTAGCAATTCACCCCTCCACTTT.

The CDR3 here is CASSGGQGILYEQYF. In DNA form, the CDR3 reads TGTGCCAGCAGTGGCGGACAGGGGATCCTCTACGAGCAGTACTTC. The genes are TRBV6-1 and TRBJ2-7; 9 nucleotides line up with TRBD1. V was pared by 4 bases and J by 3 bases, with 7 bases of the junction left unmatched. This CDR3 is built from 15 residues. CDR1 and CDR2 from the germline V gene are MNHNS and SASEGT.

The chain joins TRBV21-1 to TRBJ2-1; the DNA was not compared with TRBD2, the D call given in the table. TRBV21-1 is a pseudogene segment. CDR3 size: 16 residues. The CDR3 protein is CASSKEGEGSYNEQFF. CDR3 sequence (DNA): TGTGCCAGCAGCAAAGAGGGAGAAGGATCCTACAATGAGCAGTTCTTC.